This TCR beta chain emerged from a study of blood T cell repertoires in COVID-19. This CDR3 is built from 16 residues. Trimming pared 4 bases from V and 4 bases from J, leaving 19 bases between. The V gene's germline CDR1 is MNHEY and CDR2 SVGAGI. This table comes from immunoSEQ multiplex PCR, and its TCRdb copy is limited to in-frame clones, with some not included. The table includes 90,000 to 120,000 clones, more than 70% detected once. The rearrangement uses TRBV6-5 and TRBJ1-1, with D possibly TRBD1 on 5 matching bases. The sequence derives from a human donor in a cohort sampled during active COVID-19. Material for sequencing was peripheral blood. CDR3 amino acids: CASSWQGPSTVTEAFF. DNA of the CDR3: TGTGCCAGCAGTTGGCAGGGCCCCTCTACGGTCACTGAAGCTTTCTTT.